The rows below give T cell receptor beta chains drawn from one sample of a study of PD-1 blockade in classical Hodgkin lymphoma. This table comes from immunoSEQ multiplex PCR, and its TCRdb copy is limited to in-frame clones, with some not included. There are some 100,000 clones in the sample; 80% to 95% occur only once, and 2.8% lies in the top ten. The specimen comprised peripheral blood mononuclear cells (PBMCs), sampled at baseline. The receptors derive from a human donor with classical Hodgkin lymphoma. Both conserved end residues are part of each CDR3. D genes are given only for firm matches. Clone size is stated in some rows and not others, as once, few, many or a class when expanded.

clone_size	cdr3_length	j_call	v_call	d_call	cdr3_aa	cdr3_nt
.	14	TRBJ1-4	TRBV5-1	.	CASSLGGAQGSVFF	TGCGCCAGCAGCTTGGGGGGCGCACAGGGTTCGGTGTTTTTT
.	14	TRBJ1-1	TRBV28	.	CASSSTVPYTEAFF	TGTGCCAGCAGCTCGACCGTCCCCTACACTGAAGCTTTCTTT
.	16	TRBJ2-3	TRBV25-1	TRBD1	CASSEFGTGGPDTQYF	TGTGCCAGCAGTGAATTTGGGACAGGGGGGCCAGATACGCAGTATTTT
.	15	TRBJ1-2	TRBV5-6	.	CASSLERDQDYGYTF	TGTGCCAGCAGCTTGGAGAGGGATCAGGACTATGGCTACACCTTC
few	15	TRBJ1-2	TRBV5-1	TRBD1	CASSPGTGGGYGYTF	TGCGCCAGCAGCCCCGGGACAGGGGGTGGCTATGGCTACACCTTC
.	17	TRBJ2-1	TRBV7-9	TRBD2	CASSQPTSGTHFNEQFF	TGTGCCAGCAGCCAACCGACTAGCGGGACCCACTTCAATGAGCAGTTCTTC
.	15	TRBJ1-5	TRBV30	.	CAWSVTRGRPQPQHF	TGTGCCTGGAGTGTCACCCGGGGGCGCCCCCAGCCCCAGCATTTT
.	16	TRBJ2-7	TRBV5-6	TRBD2	CASSLGAGALLGEQYF	TGTGCCAGCAGCTTGGGGGCGGGAGCCCTGTTGGGTGAGCAGTACTTC
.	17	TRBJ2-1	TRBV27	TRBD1	CASSLIFDRDAYNEQFF	TGTGCCAGCAGTTTAATTTTCGACAGGGATGCCTACAATGAGCAGTTCTTC
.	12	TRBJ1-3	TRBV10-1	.	CASKSSGNTIYF	TGCGCCAGCAAGAGCTCTGGAAACACCATATATTTT
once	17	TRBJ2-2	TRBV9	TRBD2	CASSHPAGVVGTGELFF	TGTGCCAGCAGCCACCCCGCGGGAGTGGTGGGCACCGGGGAGCTGTTTTTT
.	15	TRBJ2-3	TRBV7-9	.	CASSLVRGTTDTQYF	TGTGCCAGCAGCTTAGTCCGGGGGACCACAGATACGCAGTATTTT
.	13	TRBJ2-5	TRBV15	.	CATTKRYQETQYF	TGTGCCACCACCAAACGGTACCAAGAGACCCAGTACTTC